What follows are 32 T cell receptor beta chains derived from one specimen sequenced in a study of T cell repertoires in cytomegalovirus infection (dated by TCRdb to about 2019). Antigen specificity for these receptors is unknown. The treatment or condition label on this specimen signifies: in vitro stimulation with specific CMV peptide epitopes to enrich CMV-specific T cells. Sequencing used an Illumina HiSeq 1500. Using fastp trimming at Q25 and MiXCR clonotype assembly, TCRdb reanalyzed the public sequencing data and kept in-frame beta chains. Entries are consolidated by CDR3 protein sequence, retaining the most common genes and DNA. The table for this sample lists roughly 500,000 distinct CDR3 sequences; under 55% of them were counted only once. In total, the top ten clones hold just under 45% of the sample. Sequencing used cultured PBMCs, obtained from culture after CMV antigen stimulation. Every receptor here comes from a human donor in good health (CMV status not recorded). Some clones in this sample may be carry-over from other donors' samples.

The V gene is TRBV24-1, the J gene TRBJ1-1; 7 bases line up with TRBD1. Germline trimming cut 0 bases from V and 1 base from J; bases unmatched to any gene: 10. Germline values: CDR1 KGHDR, CDR2 SFDVKD. There are 18 residues in the CDR3. This CDR3 reads CATSDLRKRTGKNTEAFF. The CDR3 region has the DNA TGTGCCACCAGTGATTTGAGGAAGCGGACAGGAAAGAACACTGAAGCTTTCTTT.

The chain is built from TRBV6-5 and TRBJ2-7; possibly TRBD1 or TRBD2 for D (5 bases each). The CDR3 is 14 amino acids. Germline V gene sequence: CDR1 MNHEY, CDR2 SVGAGI. V was trimmed by 2 bases and J by 0 bases, leaving 8 bases between them. The CDR3 region has the DNA TGTGCCAGCAGTTACGGGGGTCACTCCTACGAGCAGTACTTC. It codes for CASSYGGHSYEQYF.

Regarding this clonotype: A single base separates this from a much larger clone, so it may be a read error. The CDR3 is CASSLMNEQFF. CDR3 coding DNA: TGTGCCAGCAGTTTAATGAATGAGCAGTTCTTC. This chain connects TRBV12-3 or TRBV12-4 to TRBJ2-1, with D unresolved. Between the trimmed V and J ends, which lost 2 bases and 7 bases, there was a span of 3 bases. This CDR3 comprises 11 residues.

This clonotype was detected many times. The chain carries TRBV7-2 and TRBJ2-3; D not resolved. CDR1 is SGHTA and CDR2 is FQGNSA in the germline V gene. The CDR3 totals 18 residues. V was shortened by 2 bases and J by 1 base, with 19 bases between the two germline ends. The CDR3 sequence is CASSLNSLRVWGTDTQYF. CDR3 sequence (DNA): TGTGCCAGCAGCTTAAACAGTCTCCGAGTTTGGGGCACAGATACGCAGTATTTT.

This clonotype has only a few counts. V and J are TRBV12-3 or TRBV12-4 and TRBJ2-3; D may be TRBD2 (6 bases). V lost 3 bases and J 5 bases, leaving 12 bases between the germline ends. The CDR3 covers 14 residues. The CDR3 bases are TGTGCCAGCAGTTTCGGGCCGGAGGGAGATACGCAGTATTTT. Protein: CASSFGPEGDTQYF.

This clonotype was found a few times. J is TRBJ1-2 and V is TRBV7-2; 12 nucleotides line up with TRBD1. Germline CDR1 reads SGHTA; CDR2 reads FQGNSA. V was pared by 3 bases and J by 8 bases, with 4 bases of the junction left unmatched. The CDR3 is made up of 14 amino acids. CDR3 amino acids: CASSFRDRGLGYTF. In DNA form, the CDR3 reads TGTGCCAGCAGCTTCAGGGACAGGGGGCTCGGCTACACCTTC.

The CDR3 nucleotides read TGTGCCAGCAGCTCTAGCGGGAGACGAACGGAGACCCAGTACTTC. Its protein is CASSSSGRRTETQYF. V gene TRBV7-4 combines with J gene TRBJ2-5; 10 nucleotides match TRBD2. Per the germline V gene, CDR1 is SGHVT and CDR2 is SQSDAQ. The CDR3 has 15 amino acids. The trim removed 4 bases at V and 5 bases at J, leaving 7 bases unmatched.

This clonotype has a handful of counts. The CDR3 sequence: CASSSDDRNTEAFF. The CDR3 bases are TGTGCCAGCAGTTCCGACGACAGAAACACTGAAGCTTTCTTT. The V call is TRBV28, the J call TRBJ1-1; a possible D gene is TRBD1 (5 bases). The CDR3 length is 14 residues. V dropped 4 bases and J dropped 2 bases, with 11 bases sitting between them. Germline assignment: CDR1 MDHEN and CDR2 SYDVKM.

This clonotype was found a few times. This chain uses TRBV7-2 with TRBJ1-3, with D perhaps TRBD1 (5 bases). Germline loops: CDR1 SGHTA, CDR2 FQGNSA. V was cut by 3 bases and J by 2 bases, with 8 bases left in between. The CDR3 extends over 14 amino acids. The CDR3 sequence: CASSFVGAGNTIYF. The CDR3 DNA reads as TGTGCCAGCAGCTTTGTGGGGGCTGGAAACACCATATATTTT.

This clonotype appeared a few times. The J gene is TRBJ2-3, the V gene TRBV7-8; 15 bases fit TRBD2. The length of the CDR3 is 17 residues. Trimming took 2 bases from V and 6 from J; bases not matched to a gene: 6. Germline-derived CDR1 and CDR2 are SGHVS and FQNEAQ. The CDR3 region is CASSLRSGTSGGDTQYF. The CDR3 DNA reads TGTGCCAGCAGCTTACGATCCGGGACTAGCGGGGGGGATACGCAGTATTTT.

This clonotype has just a few counts. The chain employs TRBV7-4 and TRBJ2-3; 10 nucleotides match TRBD2. Germline CDR1 reads SGHVT; CDR2 reads SQSDAQ. Losses at the gene ends were 1 base for V and 4 bases for J; bases not matched to a gene: 5. This CDR3 is 16 amino acids long. CDR3 in amino acids: CASSLVSSGGSDTQYF. The DNA of the CDR3 is TGTGCCAGCAGCTTAGTCTCTAGCGGGGGATCAGATACGCAGTATTTT.

V and J are TRBV20-1 and TRBJ2-1; D remains unclear. The CDR3 has 14 residues. Trimming cost V 1 base and J 4 bases, with 11 bases left between them. The germline gives CDR1 DFQATT, CDR2 SNEGSKA (reference sequence). The DNA for the CDR3 is TGCAGTGCTAGAGTGCTAACGACTTACAATGAGCAGTTCTTC. This encodes CSARVLTTYNEQFF.

The rearrangement joins TRBV12-3 or TRBV12-4 to TRBJ1-5; the D is unclear. Trimming took off 4 bases at V and 7 bases at J, with 14 bases between the two ends. The CDR3 sequence is 14 residues long. DNA for the CDR3: TGTGCCAGCAGTTCTGGGTCCTTCGGGCAGCCCCAGCATTTT. It codes for CASSSGSFGQPQHF.

DNA for the CDR3: TGTGCCAGCAGCTCACCCGGAATAGCCAAAAACATTCAGTACTTC. Translation: CASSSPGIAKNIQYF. The V gene is TRBV7-9, the J gene TRBJ2-4; the D is unclear. The CDR3 is 15 amino acids. Trimming shortened V by 4 bases and J by 0 bases, and 10 bases separated the two germline ends. Germline V CDR1 and CDR2: SEHNR, FQNEAQ (reference sequence).

Here the CDR3 DNA reads TGTGCCAGCAGTGGGGACAGGTCCGAGGCCCAGTACTTC. It translates to CASSGDRSEAQYF. This chain connects TRBV2 to TRBJ2-5, with 8 bases lining up with TRBD1. V gave up 4 bases and J gave up 9 bases; unmatched junction bases: 7. CDR1 is SNHLY, CDR2 FYNNEI, per germline. CDR3 size: 13 residues.

This clonotype was detected a few times. The chain carries TRBV7-6 and TRBJ2-7; TRBD1 might be the D (6 bases). Germline CDR1 is SGHVS and CDR2 is FNYEAQ. The CDR3 has 14 amino acids. Trimming stripped 4 bases from V and 0 bases from J, with 10 bases between. CDR3 coding DNA: TGTGCCAGCAGCTCTCGGACAGCCTCCTACGAGCAGTACTTC. This translates into CASSSRTASYEQYF.

The rearrangement links TRBV6-5 to TRBJ1-6; 8 bases line up with TRBD1. The germline V gene has CDR1 MNHEY and CDR2 SVGAGI. With 6 bases clipped from V and 9 bases from J, the junction kept 7 bases outside the gene matches. There are 14 residues in the CDR3. DNA of the CDR3: TGTGCCAGCAGCCGACAGGGGTTCGGTTCACCCCTCCACTTT. It specifies CASSRQGFGSPLHF.

V is TRBV12-3 or TRBV12-4 and J is TRBJ1-2; 7 bases are shared with TRBD1. V trimming: 3 bases; J trimming: 8 bases; junction bases outside the gene matches: 9. CDR3 length: 14 amino acids. This CDR3 reads CASSFPTGRGGYTF. DNA of the CDR3: TGTGCCAGCAGTTTTCCGACAGGGCGAGGAGGCTACACCTTC.

V gene TRBV11-2 combines with J gene TRBJ2-5, with 8 bases matching TRBD2. The junction had 12 bases not matched to a gene; V was cut back by 7 bases and J by 5 bases. The CDR3 consists of 15 residues. CDR1 and CDR2 from the germline V gene are SGHAT and FQNNGV. The CDR3 DNA sequence: TGTGCCAGCAAAACCCTACCGGGGGGGTTTGAGACCCAGTACTTC. Translated, it gives CASKTLPGGFETQYF.

This clonotype was counted only a few times. The chain combines TRBV7-2 with TRBJ2-7, with unresolved D. CDR3 size: 14 residues. Germline V gene sequence: CDR1 SGHTA, CDR2 FQGNSA. V was cut by 2 bases and J by 3 bases, with 11 bases left in between. CDR3 nucleotides: TGTGCCAGCAGCTTACCTCCCAGGAGCTACGAGCAGTACTTC. This translates into CASSLPPRSYEQYF.

The chain has TRBV11-2 and TRBJ2-5, with 8 bases matching TRBD2. V lost 2 bases, J lost 5 bases, and 19 bases stayed unmatched. From germline, CDR1 is SGHAT and CDR2 FQNNGV. The CDR3 contains 19 residues. The CDR3 nucleotides are TGTGCCAGCAGCTTAAGGATGGGAGCGGGAGTACGGAGCAATGAGACCCAGTACTTC. This translates into CASSLRMGAGVRSNETQYF.

This clonotype was recorded a few times. This rearrangement joins TRBV2 to TRBJ2-3, with 12 bases matching TRBD2. Germline V gives CDR1 SNHLY, CDR2 FYNNEI. This CDR3 comprises 15 residues. V gave up 4 bases and J gave up 4 bases; unmatched junction bases: 3. The CDR3 spells CASSGLAGVADTQYF. The CDR3 region has the DNA TGTGCCAGCAGTGGACTAGCGGGAGTGGCAGATACGCAGTATTTT.

This chain uses TRBV6-6 with TRBJ1-5, with 9 bases matching TRBD1. CDR3 length: 15 residues. The J segment lost 5 bases and the V segment lost 11 bases, leaving 13 bases of the junction unmatched. Looked up from germline, CDR1 is MNHNY and CDR2 is SVGAGI (reference sequence). DNA of the CDR3: TGTGCCGCCAACCTGGGCCGGGACAGGGATCAGCCCCAGCATTTT. This sequence encodes CAANLGRDRDQPQHF.

J is TRBJ2-5 and V is TRBV7-9; 9 nucleotides agree with TRBD1. Germline CDR1 and CDR2: SEHNR and FQNEAQ (reference sequence). With 5 bases clipped from V and 7 bases from J, the junction kept 14 bases outside the gene matches. This CDR3 spans 16 amino acids. The CDR3 region has the DNA TGTGCCAGCAGCCCAGGACAGGGGATATCGCTACGGACCCAGTACTTC. Protein: CASSPGQGISLRTQYF.

The rearrangement joins TRBV7-2 to TRBJ2-7, with 14 bases lining up with TRBD2. Trimming cost V 4 bases and J 3 bases; bases outside gene matches: 14. The germline V gene has CDR1 SGHTA and CDR2 FQGNSA. The CDR3 is made up of 19 amino acids. The CDR3 sequence is CASSYTGTSGGLGLYEQYF. DNA of the CDR3: TGTGCCAGCAGCTATACAGGGACTAGCGGGGGACTGGGGCTCTACGAGCAGTACTTC. Full variable domain (outside the CDR3, taken from reference TRBV7-2 and TRBJ2-7): GAGVSQSPSNKVTEKGKDVELRCDPISGHTALYWYRQSLGQGLEFLIYFQGNSAPDKSGLPSDRFSAERTGGSVSTLTIQRTQQEDSAVYLCASSYTGTSGGLGLYEQYFGPGTRLTVT.

This sequence joins TRBV6-5 and TRBJ2-5; D unclear. V was cut by 1 base and J by 2 bases, with 8 bases left in between. The CDR3 sequence is 14 residues long. Germline V gives CDR1 MNHEY, CDR2 SVGAGI. The CDR3 here is CASSYWQAQETQYF. CDR3 nucleotides: TGTGCCAGCAGTTACTGGCAGGCGCAAGAGACCCAGTACTTC.

This clonotype has just a few counts. This chain uses TRBV7-2 with TRBJ2-1; D unresolved. This CDR3 has 14 residues. The germline gives CDR1 SGHTA, CDR2 FQGNSA. Deletions cut 5 bases from V and 9 bases from J, with 17 bases between. The CDR3 nucleotides are TGTGCCAGCAGCCGCTTGACTCGACGAAGTGAGCAGTTCTTC. It specifies CASSRLTRRSEQFF. Full variable domain (remainder filled in from reference TRBV7-2 and TRBJ2-1): GAGVSQSPSNKVTEKGKDVELRCDPISGHTALYWYRQSLGQGLEFLIYFQGNSAPDKSGLPSDRFSAERTGGSVSTLTIQRTQQEDSAVYLCASSRLTRRSEQFFGPGTRLTVL.

This clonotype appeared a few times. The chain has TRBV7-8 and TRBJ2-6; D call uncertain. Deletions cut 2 bases from V and 2 bases from J, with 16 bases between. Germline-derived CDR1 and CDR2 are SGHVS and FQNEAQ. This CDR3 has 18 amino acids. The CDR3 coding sequence is TGTGCCAGCAGCTTAAATGCTGGCCTGGCAGCTGGGGCCAACGTCCTGACTTTC. It codes for CASSLNAGLAAGANVLTF.

The sample holds a few counts of this clonotype. V and J are TRBV7-8 and TRBJ2-2, with D unclear. The V end lost 4 bases, the J end lost 0 bases, and 15 bases lay between the germline ends. The CDR3 has 17 amino acids. Per the germline V gene, CDR1 is SGHVS and CDR2 is FQNEAQ. CDR3 protein: CASSSVGRSPNTGELFF. CDR3 sequence (DNA): TGTGCCAGCAGCTCGGTCGGCAGATCCCCGAACACCGGGGAGCTGTTTTTT.

V gene TRBV11-2 combines with J gene TRBJ2-1; D unclear. CDR1 and CDR2 (germline): SGHAT, FQNNGV. V lost 6 bases and J lost 0, with 15 bases in between. The CDR3 is 16 amino acids. CDR3 loop: CASSPLGWSSYNEQFF. Written as DNA, the CDR3 is TGTGCCAGCAGTCCCCTGGGCTGGAGCTCCTACAATGAGCAGTTCTTC. Variable domain in full (rest from reference TRBV11-2 and TRBJ2-1): EAGVAQSPRYKIIEKRQSVAFWCNPISGHATLYWYQQILGQGPKLLIQFQNNGVVDDSQLPKDRFSAERLKGVDSTLKIQPAKLEDSAVYLCASSPLGWSSYNEQFFGPGTRLTVL.

J is TRBJ2-1 and V is TRBV6-1; 7 nucleotides match TRBD1. The length of the CDR3 is 12 residues. Germline V lookup: CDR1 MNHNS, CDR2 SASEGT. V lost 3 bases and J lost 15; bases outside the gene matches: 8. CDR3 loop: CASSDGTDRRFF. CDR3 sequence (DNA): TGTGCCAGCAGTGACGGGACAGACCGTAGGTTCTTC.

This clonotype was recorded at least ten times. The V and J genes are TRBV7-6 and TRBJ2-2, with D possibly being TRBD1 or TRBD2 (5 bases each). CDR3 length: 16 residues. Germline-derived CDR1 and CDR2 are SGHVS and FNYEAQ. Trimming took 4 bases from V and 6 from J, leaving 18 bases between them. CDR3 sequence (DNA): TGTGCCAGCAGCTCGGTCGGGGCGCTGGATTCCGGGGAGCTGTTTTTT. Protein sequence: CASSSVGALDSGELFF.